The clone carrying this T cell receptor (beta chain) was found once. Authors' analysis steps: It was from reference gene primer amplification that nucleated cell counts were estimated. Sequenced by immunoSEQ multiplex PCR; TCRdb stores in-frame clones only, minus some. The V and J calls and clone size come from that table; D and trimming were worked out from the DNA. The repertoire holds about 360,000 clones, with around 90% as singletons. This sample is part of a study of blood T cell repertoires in COVID-19. About the research overall: Sites across the United States, Italy and Spain contributed samples from acute and convalescent COVID-19. T cells, B-cell-depleted T cells, or PBMCs supplied cDNA or gDNA.

Sequenced material: peripheral blood. The clonotype comes from a human donor in a cohort sampled during active COVID-19.

The CDR3 bases are TGTGCCAGCAGCCAGTTCGGGGGGCGCGACGAGCAGTACTTC. Amino acid sequence: CASSQFGGRDEQYF. The V call is TRBV3-1 (or the pseudogene TRBV3-2), the J call TRBJ2-7, with TRBD2 as a possible D gene (7 bases). The germline V and J ends were trimmed by 3 bases and 5 bases, with 14 bases remaining between them. Germline V lookup: CDR1 LGHDT, CDR2 YNNKEL (reference sequence). The CDR3 totals 14 residues.